This T cell receptor beta chain was sequenced for a study of T cell responses to AZD1222 COVID-19 vaccine. Study-wide findings and caveats: Repertoires were obtained only post-peak T cell response.

Assay used: immunoSEQ multiplex PCR; TCRdb lists only in-frame clones, some missing. Seen here are about 180,000 clones, 92% observed once, and the top ten hold roughly 1.9%. Per the germline V gene, CDR1 is LGHNA and CDR2 is YNFKEQ. V gave up 0 bases and J gave up 5 bases; unmatched junction bases: 9. This CDR3 is built from 16 residues. As to this clone: The antigen remains unidentified.

The chain recombines TRBV4-2 with TRBJ2-5, with 7 bases matching TRBD1. This sequence was found in an adult who received the AZD1222 COVID-19 vaccine. This material consisted of peripheral blood, taken 28 days after the second AZD1222 dose. The CDR3 spells CASSQDQTGMGETQYF. In nucleotides, the CDR3 is TGTGCCAGCAGCCAAGACCAGACAGGGATGGGGGAGACCCAGTACTTC.